This TCR beta chain was profiled in a study of identical twins. As regards this clonotype: Its antigen remains unknown.

Whole-study findings and limits: Excess sharing between twins was weaker in beta out-of-frame sequences. While abundant cord blood beta clonotypes carried fewer insertions, memory repertoires showed no such pattern.

Unique molecular identifiers were present on the cDNA, and a universal primer site came from template switching. TCRdb re-derived calls from the 5' RACE reads in MiXCR, one entry per CDR3 protein. The sample comprises about 530,000 distinct CDR3 sequences, 15% of which are singletons, and about 0.4% rests with the top ten. This CDR3 has 15 residues. Trimming took off 0 bases at V and 4 bases at J, with 12 bases between the two ends. CDR1 and CDR2 (germline): MNHEY, SVGAGI. These data also featured in a second study, about yellow fever vaccine responses in identical twins.

This sequence joins TRBV6-5 and TRBJ1-1; tentatively, D is TRBD1 (5 bases). The sequence derives from a young woman in good health. The material sequenced was CD4+ T cells sorted from blood. CDR3 sequence (DNA): TGTGCCAGCAGTTACTCGGTGAGGGGAGGCACTGAAGCTTTCTTT. Translating it yields CASSYSVRGGTEAFF.